These 26 T cell receptor beta chains came from one sample sequenced in a study of blood T cell repertoires in COVID-19. The method was immunoSEQ multiplex PCR; TCRdb's version includes in-frame clones alone and lacks a portion of them. The table shows a few hundred thousand clones, with roughly 90% occurring only once. Sequencing was done on a sample of peripheral blood. The receptors here all came from a woman between 25 and 40 years old with COVID-19, enrolled during active disease.

V gene TRBV19 combines with J gene TRBJ2-7; the match to TRBD2 covers 11 bases. The CDR3 consists of 16 residues. Trimming cost V 5 bases and J 3 bases; bases outside gene matches: 9. The germline CDR1 and CDR2 sequences are LNHDA and SQIVND (reference sequence). The CDR3 region is CASSPRLAGNNYEQYF. The CDR3 nucleotides read TGTGCCAGTAGTCCCCGACTAGCGGGGAACAACTACGAGCAGTACTTC.

The chain links TRBV7-9 to TRBJ1-4; D remains unclear. Between the trimmed V and J ends, which lost 1 base and 3 bases, there was a span of 9 bases. From germline, CDR1 is SEHNR and CDR2 FQNEAQ (reference sequence). This CDR3 comprises 15 residues. The CDR3 is CASSLVGRSNEKLFF. The CDR3 nucleotides read TGTGCCAGCAGCTTAGTGGGCAGGTCTAATGAAAAACTGTTTTTT.

The chain couples TRBV27 to TRBJ2-2, with TRBD2 identical over 9 bases. The V gene's germline CDR1 is MNHEY and CDR2 SMNVEV (reference sequence). V lost 0 bases, J lost 0 bases, and 5 bases stayed unmatched. The length of the CDR3 is 18 residues. The chain's CDR3 is CASSLSTSGDSNTGELFF. The CDR3 DNA reads as TGTGCCAGCAGTTTATCGACTAGCGGCGACTCGAACACCGGGGAGCTGTTTTTT.

The table lists this clone with a few counts. V usage is TRBV19 and J usage is TRBJ2-4, with 7 bases identical to TRBD2. V lost 3 bases to trimming and J lost 6 bases; unmatched junction nucleotides: 11. CDR1 LNHDA and CDR2 SQIVND come from the germline V gene (reference sequence). The CDR3 sequence is 16 residues long. In DNA, the CDR3 is TGTGCCAGTAGTATGGTGGGAGGGCCCGGTGGAAACATTCAGTACTTC. Its protein is CASSMVGGPGGNIQYF.

The J gene is TRBJ2-3, the V gene TRBV28; D possibly corresponds to TRBD2 (6 bases). The ends were cut back, 5 bases at V and 5 bases at J, with 14 bases in the middle. This CDR3 contains 14 residues. The V gene's germline CDR1 is MDHEN and CDR2 SYDVKM. CDR3: CASSILAIGDTQYF. The CDR3 DNA sequence: TGTGCCAGCAGTATCCTAGCGATTGGAGATACGCAGTATTTT.

This chain connects TRBV30 to TRBJ2-7, with TRBD1 matching over 9 bases. Trimming took 0 bases from V and 5 from J; bases not matched to a gene: 5. Germline V gene data show CDR1 as GTSNPN and CDR2 as SVGIG (reference sequence). The CDR3 is made up of 14 amino acids. The DNA of the CDR3 is TGTGCCTGGAGTGTTATCGGGACAGGGAACGAGCAGTACTTC. Translation gives CAWSVIGTGNEQYF.

The chain recombines TRBV2 with TRBJ2-6; no reliable D call. The CDR3 is 15 residues long. V was shortened by 3 bases and J by 3 bases, with 9 bases between the two germline ends. Germline values: CDR1 SNHLY, CDR2 FYNNEI. As DNA, the CDR3 is TGTGCCAGCAGTGATGGTTTCGGTGGGGCCAACGTCCTGACTTTC. It specifies CASSDGFGGANVLTF. Filled out from reference TRBV2 and TRBJ2-6, the complete variable domain reads EPEVTQTPSHQVTQMGQEVILRCVPISNHLYFYWYRQILGQKVEFLVSFYNNEISEKSEIFDDQFSVERPDGSNFTLKIRSTKLEDSAMYFCASSDGFGGANVLTFGAGSRLTVL.

This rearrangement joins TRBV5-1 to TRBJ1-2, with D perhaps matching TRBD1 (6 bases). Germline CDR1 reads SGHRS; CDR2 reads YFSETQ. Trimming removed 4 bases from V and 6 bases from J, with 16 bases in between. The CDR3 extends over 14 amino acids. The CDR3, as DNA: TGCGCCAGCAGCACGGCAGGGGAGACGGATGGCTACACCTTC. This gives the protein CASSTAGETDGYTF.

The chain has TRBV5-1 and TRBJ2-5; D is undetermined. Germline loops: CDR1 SGHRS, CDR2 YFSETQ. This CDR3 region has 13 residues. The V end was cut by 2 bases, the J end by 1 base, with 6 bases between. The chain's CDR3 is CASSFGVQETQYF. The CDR3, as DNA: TGCGCCAGCAGCTTTGGAGTCCAAGAGACCCAGTACTTC.

V gene TRBV19 combines with J gene TRBJ2-1; the match to TRBD2 covers 7 bases. The length of the CDR3 is 13 residues. The V and J ends lost 8 bases and 9 bases, in that order; junction bases with no gene match: 10. Germline V gene data show CDR1 as LNHDA and CDR2 as SQIVND (reference sequence). CDR3 bases: TGTGCCAGTTCGACCGCGGGAGCCGGTGAGCAGTTCTTC. Its translation: CASSTAGAGEQFF. Variable domain in full (rest from reference TRBV19 and TRBJ2-1): DGGITQSPKYLFRKEGQNVTLSCEQNLNHDAMYWYRQDPGQGLRLIYYSQIVNDFQKGDIAEGYSVSREKKESFPLTVTSAQKNPTAFYLCASSTAGAGEQFFGPGTRLTVL.

The V and J genes are TRBV5-1 and TRBJ2-2; 7 nucleotides align to TRBD2. With V trimmed by 7 bases and J by 5 bases, 8 bases remained unmatched. CDR3 length equals 14 residues. Germline V gives CDR1 SGHRS, CDR2 YFSETQ. As DNA, the CDR3 is TGCGCCAGCCAAAGCGGGATGAGGACCGGGGAGCTGTTTTTT. This encodes CASQSGMRTGELFF.

The chain carries TRBV25-1 and TRBJ1-2; TRBD1 agrees at 8 bases. CDR1 and CDR2 (germline): MGHDK, SYGVNS. The V and J ends lost 4 bases and 3 bases, in that order; junction bases with no gene match: 13. The length of the CDR3 is 17 residues. CDR3 DNA: TGTGCCAGCAGTGGTGGGCCAGGGGGCTCCCTTTACTATGGCTACACCTTC. Residues: CASSGGPGGSLYYGYTF.

The chain carries TRBV7-9 and TRBJ2-2; 8 nucleotides match TRBD2. The CDR3 has 17 amino acids. CDR1 and CDR2 (germline): SEHNR, FQNEAQ (reference sequence). Trimming took 0 bases from V and 2 from J; bases not matched to a gene: 5. The CDR3 nucleotides are TGTGCCAGCAGCTTAGCAGAGCGGACTAGCAACACCGGGGAGCTGTTTTTT. This encodes CASSLAERTSNTGELFF.

This sequence joins TRBV2 and TRBJ1-2; TRBD1 matches 9 bases. Germline CDR1 reads SNHLY; CDR2 reads FYNNEI. The length of the CDR3 is 15 residues. The J segment lost 1 base and the V segment lost 6 bases, leaving 6 bases of the junction unmatched. The CDR3 DNA reads TGTGCCAGCAGCCCGGGACAGGGCTTTAACTATGGCTACACCTTC. Amino acids: CASSPGQGFNYGYTF.

This sequence joins TRBV19 and TRBJ2-7; TRBD1 matches at 9 bases. Germline trimming cut 5 bases from V and 2 bases from J; bases unmatched to any gene: 4. Germline V gene data show CDR1 as LNHDA and CDR2 as SQIVND (reference sequence). CDR3 length equals 14 residues. The CDR3 region has the DNA TGTGCCAGTAGTCCACAGGGGGCCGCCTACGAGCAGTACTTC. This codes for CASSPQGAAYEQYF.

The chain carries TRBV27 and TRBJ2-7; 12 positions agree with TRBD2. The CDR3 has 15 residues. In germline, CDR1 is MNHEY, CDR2 SMNVEV (reference sequence). Losses at the gene ends were 6 bases for V and 5 bases for J; bases not matched to a gene: 8. CDR3 bases: TGTGCCAGCAGGTTGACTAGCGGGAGAGTCCACGAGCAGTACTTC. It translates to CASRLTSGRVHEQYF.

The chain uses TRBV12-2 and TRBJ2-7; whether TRBD2, the table's D call, matches the DNA was not checked. TRBV12-2 is annotated as a pseudogene. The CDR3 covers 13 residues. CDR3 loop: CKLVLAGAYEQYF. The CDR3 DNA reads TGCAAGCTCGTTCTAGCGGGAGCCTACGAGCAGTACTTC.

The chain carries TRBV12-3 or TRBV12-4 and TRBJ1-1; D uncertain. CDR3 length equals 12 residues. The V end lost 3 bases, the J end lost 6 bases, and 8 bases lay between the germline ends. The CDR3 protein is CASSFTDAEAFF. In DNA form, the CDR3 reads TGTGCCAGCAGTTTCACTGATGCTGAAGCTTTCTTT.

The chain combines TRBV30 with TRBJ2-3, with TRBD2 identical over 11 bases. Germline CDR1 GTSNPN, CDR2 SVGIG (reference sequence). The CDR3 is made up of 15 amino acids. V lost 5 bases and J lost 2; bases outside the gene matches: 6. The DNA for the CDR3 is TGTGCCTGGGCGGGGACTAGCGGAATCACAGATACGCAGTATTTT. Translating it yields CAWAGTSGITDTQYF.

The chain is built from TRBV10-3 and TRBJ1-1, with a tentative D call TRBD1 (5 bases). The CDR3 covers 14 residues. Trimming pared 7 bases from V and 3 bases from J, leaving 15 bases between. Per germline, CDR1 ENHRY and CDR2 SYGVKD. The CDR3 DNA follows: TGTGCCATCAATCGGACCCCGGGGGACACTGAAGCTTTCTTT. Its translation is CAINRTPGDTEAFF.

The rearrangement joins TRBV7-8 to TRBJ2-3; D perhaps matches TRBD2 (6 bases). The V and J ends lost 4 bases and 4 bases respectively, with 9 bases between them. Germline CDR1 SGHVS, CDR2 FQNEAQ. The CDR3 length is 13 residues. CDR3 protein: CASSSGSSDTQYF. Written as DNA, the CDR3 is TGTGCCAGCAGCTCCGGGAGCTCAGATACGCAGTATTTT.

The chain has TRBV18 and TRBJ2-3, with 8 positions matching TRBD1. The CDR3 sequence is 15 residues long. The trim removed 4 bases at V and 3 bases at J, leaving 6 bases unmatched. Germline-derived CDR1 and CDR2 are KGHSH and LQKENI. The CDR3 reads CASSQETGATDTQYF. CDR3 DNA: TGTGCCAGCTCACAGGAGACAGGGGCGACAGATACGCAGTATTTT.

The chain couples TRBV10-3 to TRBJ1-1; a possible D gene is TRBD1 (6 bases). The germline V and J ends were trimmed by 4 bases and 0 bases, with 9 bases remaining between them. CDR1 and CDR2 (germline): ENHRY, SYGVKD. This CDR3 has 14 residues. This CDR3 is CAISVEGVNTEAFF. CDR3 DNA sequence: TGTGCCATCAGTGTCGAGGGGGTGAACACTGAAGCTTTCTTT.

The rearrangement joins TRBV29-1 to TRBJ2-4, with 9 bases matching TRBD1. Germline values: CDR1 SQVTM, CDR2 ANQGSEA. This CDR3 region has 13 residues. V was pared by 3 bases and J by 6 bases, with 3 bases of the junction left unmatched. The CDR3 nucleotides are TGCAGCGTTGAGGGACAGGGCGTAAACATTCAGTACTTC. It yields the protein CSVEGQGVNIQYF.

The J gene is TRBJ2-5, the V gene TRBV11-2, with 7 bases fitting TRBD1. J gave up 4 bases and V 1 base, and 6 bases lay outside the gene matches. There are 15 residues in the CDR3. CDR1 is SGHAT, CDR2 FQNNGV, per germline. For the CDR3, the DNA is TGTGCCAGCAGCTTAGGTAGGGGGCAGCGAGAGACCCAGTACTTC. It specifies CASSLGRGQRETQYF.

The rearrangement uses TRBV19 and TRBJ1-1, with D tentatively TRBD1 (6 bases). Germline CDR1 is LNHDA and CDR2 is SQIVND (reference sequence). This CDR3 contains 14 residues. With 6 bases removed from V and 0 bases from J, the gap between germline ends came to 11 bases. The CDR3, as DNA: TGTGCCAGTAGCCTACAGGGCTTGAACACTGAAGCTTTCTTT. It specifies CASSLQGLNTEAFF.